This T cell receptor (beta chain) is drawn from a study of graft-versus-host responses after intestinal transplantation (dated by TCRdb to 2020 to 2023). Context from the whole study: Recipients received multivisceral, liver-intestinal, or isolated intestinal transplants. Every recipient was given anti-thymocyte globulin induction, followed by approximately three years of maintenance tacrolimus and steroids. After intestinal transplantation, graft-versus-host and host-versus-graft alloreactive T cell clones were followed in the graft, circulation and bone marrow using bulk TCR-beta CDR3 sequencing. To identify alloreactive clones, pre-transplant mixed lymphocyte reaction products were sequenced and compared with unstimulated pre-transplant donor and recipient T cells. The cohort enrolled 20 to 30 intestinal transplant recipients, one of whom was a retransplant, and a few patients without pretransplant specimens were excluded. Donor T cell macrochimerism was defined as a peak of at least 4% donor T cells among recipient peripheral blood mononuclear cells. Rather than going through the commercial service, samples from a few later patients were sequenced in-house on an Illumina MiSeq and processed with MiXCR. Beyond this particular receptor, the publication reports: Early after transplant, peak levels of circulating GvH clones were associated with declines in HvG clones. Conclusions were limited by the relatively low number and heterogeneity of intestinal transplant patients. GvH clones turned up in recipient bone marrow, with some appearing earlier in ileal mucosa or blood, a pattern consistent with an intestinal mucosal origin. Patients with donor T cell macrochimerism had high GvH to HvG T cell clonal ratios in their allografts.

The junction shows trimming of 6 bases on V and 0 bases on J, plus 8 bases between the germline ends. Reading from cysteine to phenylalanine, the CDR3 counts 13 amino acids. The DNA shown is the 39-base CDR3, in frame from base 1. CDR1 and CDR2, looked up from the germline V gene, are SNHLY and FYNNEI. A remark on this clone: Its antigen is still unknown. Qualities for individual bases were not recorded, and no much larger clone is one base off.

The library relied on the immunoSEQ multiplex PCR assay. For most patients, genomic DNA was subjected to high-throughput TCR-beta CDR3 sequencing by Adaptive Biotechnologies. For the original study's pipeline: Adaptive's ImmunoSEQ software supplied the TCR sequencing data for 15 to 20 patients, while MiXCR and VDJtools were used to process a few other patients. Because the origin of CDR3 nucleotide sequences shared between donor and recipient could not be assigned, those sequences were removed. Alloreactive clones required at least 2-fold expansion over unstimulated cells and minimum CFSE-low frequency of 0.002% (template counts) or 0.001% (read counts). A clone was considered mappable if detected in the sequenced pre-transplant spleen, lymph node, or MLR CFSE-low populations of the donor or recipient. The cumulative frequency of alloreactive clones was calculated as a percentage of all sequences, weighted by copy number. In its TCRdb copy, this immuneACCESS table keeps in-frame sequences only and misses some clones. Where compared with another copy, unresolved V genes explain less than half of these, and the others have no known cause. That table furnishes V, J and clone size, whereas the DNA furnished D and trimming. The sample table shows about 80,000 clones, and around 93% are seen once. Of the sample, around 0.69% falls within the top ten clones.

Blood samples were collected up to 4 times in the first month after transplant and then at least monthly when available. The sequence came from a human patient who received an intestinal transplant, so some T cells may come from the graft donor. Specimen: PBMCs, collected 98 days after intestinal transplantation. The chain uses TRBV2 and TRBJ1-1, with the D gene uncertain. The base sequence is TGTGCCAGCAGGGAACGTTTGAACACTGAAGCTTTCTTT. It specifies CASRERLNTEAFF.